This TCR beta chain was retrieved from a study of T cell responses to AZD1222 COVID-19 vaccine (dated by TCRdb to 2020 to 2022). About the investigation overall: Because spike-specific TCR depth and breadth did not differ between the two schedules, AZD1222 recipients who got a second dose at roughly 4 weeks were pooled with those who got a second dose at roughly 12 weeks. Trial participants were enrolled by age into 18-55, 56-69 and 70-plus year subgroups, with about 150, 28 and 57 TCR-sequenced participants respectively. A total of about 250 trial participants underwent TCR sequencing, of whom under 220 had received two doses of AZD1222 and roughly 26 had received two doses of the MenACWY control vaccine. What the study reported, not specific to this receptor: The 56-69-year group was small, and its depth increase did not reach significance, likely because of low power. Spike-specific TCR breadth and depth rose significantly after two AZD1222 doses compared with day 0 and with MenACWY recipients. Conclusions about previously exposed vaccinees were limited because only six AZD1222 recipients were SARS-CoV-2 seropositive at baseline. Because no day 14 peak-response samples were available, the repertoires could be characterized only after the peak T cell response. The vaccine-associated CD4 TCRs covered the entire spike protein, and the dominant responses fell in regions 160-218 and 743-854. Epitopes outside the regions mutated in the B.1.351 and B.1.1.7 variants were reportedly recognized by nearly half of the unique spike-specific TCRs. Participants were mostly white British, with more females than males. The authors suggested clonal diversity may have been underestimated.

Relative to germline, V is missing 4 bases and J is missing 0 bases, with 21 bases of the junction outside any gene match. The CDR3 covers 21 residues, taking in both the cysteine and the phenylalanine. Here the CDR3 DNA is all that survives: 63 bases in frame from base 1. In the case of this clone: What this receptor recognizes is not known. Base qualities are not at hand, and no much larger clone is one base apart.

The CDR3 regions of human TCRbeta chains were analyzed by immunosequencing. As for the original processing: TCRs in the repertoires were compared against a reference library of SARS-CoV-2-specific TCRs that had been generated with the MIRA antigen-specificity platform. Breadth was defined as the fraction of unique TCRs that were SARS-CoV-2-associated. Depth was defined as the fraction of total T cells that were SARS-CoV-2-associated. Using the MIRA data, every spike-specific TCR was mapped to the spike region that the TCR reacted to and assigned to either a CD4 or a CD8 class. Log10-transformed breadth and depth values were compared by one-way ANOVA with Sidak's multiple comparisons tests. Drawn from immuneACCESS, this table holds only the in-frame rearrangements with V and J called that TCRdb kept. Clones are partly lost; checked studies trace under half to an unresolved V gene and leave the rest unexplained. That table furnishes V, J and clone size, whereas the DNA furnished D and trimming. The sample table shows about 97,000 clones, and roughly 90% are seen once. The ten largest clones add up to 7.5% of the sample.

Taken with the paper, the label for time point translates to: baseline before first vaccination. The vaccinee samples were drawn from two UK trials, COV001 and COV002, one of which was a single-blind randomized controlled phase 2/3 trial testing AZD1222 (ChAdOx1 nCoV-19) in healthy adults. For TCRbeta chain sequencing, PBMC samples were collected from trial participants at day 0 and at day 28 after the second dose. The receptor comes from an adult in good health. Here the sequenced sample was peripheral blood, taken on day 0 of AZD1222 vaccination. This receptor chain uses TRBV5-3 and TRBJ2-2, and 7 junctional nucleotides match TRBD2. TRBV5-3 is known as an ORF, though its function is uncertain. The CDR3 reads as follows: CARSPYQRLAATSANTGELFF. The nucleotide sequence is TGTGCCAGAAGCCCTTACCAAAGACTAGCAGCGACTTCCGCGAACACCGGGGAGCTGTTTTTT.